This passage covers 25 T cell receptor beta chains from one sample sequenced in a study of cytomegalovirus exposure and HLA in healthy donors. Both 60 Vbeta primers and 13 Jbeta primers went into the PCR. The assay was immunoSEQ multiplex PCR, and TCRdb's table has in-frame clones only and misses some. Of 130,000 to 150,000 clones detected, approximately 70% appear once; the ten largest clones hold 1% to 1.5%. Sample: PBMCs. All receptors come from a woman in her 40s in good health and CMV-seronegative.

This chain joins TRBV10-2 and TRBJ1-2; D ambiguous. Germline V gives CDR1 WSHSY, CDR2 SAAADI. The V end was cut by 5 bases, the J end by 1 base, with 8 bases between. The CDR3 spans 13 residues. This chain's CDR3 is CASSKEGNYGYTF. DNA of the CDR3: TGCGCCAGCAGTAAGGAGGGTAACTATGGCTACACCTTC.

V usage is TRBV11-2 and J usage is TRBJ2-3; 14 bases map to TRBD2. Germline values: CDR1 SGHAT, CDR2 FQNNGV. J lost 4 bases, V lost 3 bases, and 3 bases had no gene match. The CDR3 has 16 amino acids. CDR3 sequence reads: CASSLGLAGESDTQYF. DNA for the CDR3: TGTGCCAGCAGCTTGGGACTAGCGGGAGAATCAGATACGCAGTATTTT.

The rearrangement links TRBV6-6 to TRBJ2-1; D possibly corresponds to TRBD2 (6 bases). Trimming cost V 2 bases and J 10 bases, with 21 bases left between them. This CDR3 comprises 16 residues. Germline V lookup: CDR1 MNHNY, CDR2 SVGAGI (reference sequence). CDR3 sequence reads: CASSYGGTAVGVEQFF. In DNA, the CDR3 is TGTGCCAGCAGTTACGGGGGGACGGCGGTGGGGGTCGAGCAGTTCTTC.

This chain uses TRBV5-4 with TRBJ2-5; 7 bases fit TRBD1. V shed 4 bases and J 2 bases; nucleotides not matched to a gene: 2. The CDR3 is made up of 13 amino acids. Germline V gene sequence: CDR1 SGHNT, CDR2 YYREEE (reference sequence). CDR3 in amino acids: CASSPQGQETQYF. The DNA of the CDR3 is TGTGCCAGCAGCCCACAGGGGCAAGAGACCCAGTACTTC.

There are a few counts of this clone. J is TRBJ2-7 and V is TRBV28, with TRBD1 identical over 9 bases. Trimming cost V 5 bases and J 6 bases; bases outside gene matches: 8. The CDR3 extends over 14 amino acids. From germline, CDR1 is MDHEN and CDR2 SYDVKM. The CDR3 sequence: CASSPNRGRVEQYV. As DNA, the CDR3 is TGTGCCAGCAGTCCCAACAGGGGGCGCGTCGAGCAGTACGTC.

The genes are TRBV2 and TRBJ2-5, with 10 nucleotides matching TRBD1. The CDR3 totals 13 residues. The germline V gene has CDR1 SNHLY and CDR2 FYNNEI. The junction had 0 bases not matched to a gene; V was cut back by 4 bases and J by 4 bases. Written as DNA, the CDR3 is TGTGCCAGCAGTGGGACAGGGGGAGAGACCCAGTACTTC. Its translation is CASSGTGGETQYF.

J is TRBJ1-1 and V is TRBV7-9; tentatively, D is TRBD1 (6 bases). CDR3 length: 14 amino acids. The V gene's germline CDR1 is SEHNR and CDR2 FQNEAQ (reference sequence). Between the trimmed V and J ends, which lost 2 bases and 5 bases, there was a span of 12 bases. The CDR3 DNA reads TGTGCCAGCAGCTTACAACAGGGAAGAACTGAAGCTTTCTTT. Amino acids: CASSLQQGRTEAFF. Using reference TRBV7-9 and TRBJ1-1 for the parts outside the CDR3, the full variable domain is DTGVSQNPRHKITKRGQNVTFRCDPISEHNRLYWYRQTLGQGPEFLTYFQNEAQLEKSRLLSDRFSAERPKGSFSTLEIQRTEQGDSAMYLCASSLQQGRTEAFFGQGTRLTVV.

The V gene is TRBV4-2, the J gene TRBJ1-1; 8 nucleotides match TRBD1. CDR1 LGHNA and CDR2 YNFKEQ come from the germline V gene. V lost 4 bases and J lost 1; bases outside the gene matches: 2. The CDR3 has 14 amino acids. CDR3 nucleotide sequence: TGTGCCAGCAGCCTGGGACAGGAGAACACTGAAGCTTTCTTT. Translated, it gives CASSLGQENTEAFF.

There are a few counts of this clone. The DNA for the CDR3 is TGTGCCAGCAGCCCCGTGGGCGAGACAGGGGTAGTCTATGGCTACACCTTC. It translates to CASSPVGETGVVYGYTF. The V gene is TRBV5-4, the J gene TRBJ1-2, with 8 bases aligning to TRBD1. This CDR3 contains 17 residues. Germline V gene data show CDR1 as SGHNT and CDR2 as YYREEE (reference sequence). With 4 bases clipped from V and 4 bases from J, the junction kept 15 bases outside the gene matches. Full variable domain (missing parts from reference TRBV5-4 and TRBJ1-2): ETGVTQSPTHLIKTRGQQVTLRCSSQSGHNTVSWYQQALGQGPQFIFQYYREEENGRGNFPPRFSGLQFPNYSSELNVNALELDDSALYLCASSPVGETGVVYGYTFGSGTRLTVV.

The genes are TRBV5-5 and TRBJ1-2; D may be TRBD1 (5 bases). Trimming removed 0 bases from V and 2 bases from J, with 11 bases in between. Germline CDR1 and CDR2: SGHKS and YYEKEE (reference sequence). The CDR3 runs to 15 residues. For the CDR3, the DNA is TGTGCCAGCAGCTTGGCCCAGGGCGCCAACTATGGCTACACCTTC. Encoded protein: CASSLAQGANYGYTF.

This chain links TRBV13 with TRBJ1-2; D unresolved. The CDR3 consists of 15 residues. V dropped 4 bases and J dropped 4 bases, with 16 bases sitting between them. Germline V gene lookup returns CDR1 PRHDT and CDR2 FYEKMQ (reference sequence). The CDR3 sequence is CASSYSEGGSYGYTF. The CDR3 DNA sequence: TGTGCCAGCAGCTACTCTGAGGGAGGCTCCTATGGCTACACCTTC.

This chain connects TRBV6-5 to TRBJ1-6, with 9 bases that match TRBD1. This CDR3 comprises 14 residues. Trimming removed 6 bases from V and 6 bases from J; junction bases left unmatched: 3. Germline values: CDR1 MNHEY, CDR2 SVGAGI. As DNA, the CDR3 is TGTGCCAGCAGCCAGGGACAGGGTAATTCACCCCTCCACTTT. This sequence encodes CASSQGQGNSPLHF.

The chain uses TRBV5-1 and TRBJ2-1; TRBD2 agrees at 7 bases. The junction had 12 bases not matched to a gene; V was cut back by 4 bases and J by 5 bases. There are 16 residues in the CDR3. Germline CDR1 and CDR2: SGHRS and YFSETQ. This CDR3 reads CASSPLGASGHNEQFF. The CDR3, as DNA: TGCGCCAGCAGCCCCCTCGGGGCTAGCGGACACAATGAGCAGTTCTTC.

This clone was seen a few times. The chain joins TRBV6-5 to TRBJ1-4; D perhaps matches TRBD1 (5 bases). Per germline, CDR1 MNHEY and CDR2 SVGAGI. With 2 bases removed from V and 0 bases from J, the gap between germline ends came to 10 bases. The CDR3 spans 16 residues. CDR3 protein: CASSYTGVATNEKLFF. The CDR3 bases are TGTGCCAGCAGTTACACGGGGGTTGCAACTAATGAAAAACTGTTTTTT.

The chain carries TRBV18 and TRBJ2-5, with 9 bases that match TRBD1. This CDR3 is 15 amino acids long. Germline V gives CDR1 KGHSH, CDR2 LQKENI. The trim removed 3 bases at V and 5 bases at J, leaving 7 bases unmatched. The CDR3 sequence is CASSPPGQGWETQYF. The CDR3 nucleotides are TGTGCCAGCTCACCCCCGGGACAGGGATGGGAGACCCAGTACTTC.

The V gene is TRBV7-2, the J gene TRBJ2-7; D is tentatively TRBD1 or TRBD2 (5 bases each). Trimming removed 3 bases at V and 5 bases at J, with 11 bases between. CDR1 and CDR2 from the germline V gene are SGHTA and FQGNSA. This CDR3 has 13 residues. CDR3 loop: CASSFLGRDEQYV. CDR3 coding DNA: TGTGCCAGCAGCTTCCTGGGGCGGGACGAGCAGTACGTC.

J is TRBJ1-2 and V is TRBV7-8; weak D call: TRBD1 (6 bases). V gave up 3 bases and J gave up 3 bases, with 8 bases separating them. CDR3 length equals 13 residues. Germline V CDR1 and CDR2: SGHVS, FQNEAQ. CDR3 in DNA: TGTGCCAGCAGCTTCTCAGGGGACTATGGCTACACCTTC. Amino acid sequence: CASSFSGDYGYTF.

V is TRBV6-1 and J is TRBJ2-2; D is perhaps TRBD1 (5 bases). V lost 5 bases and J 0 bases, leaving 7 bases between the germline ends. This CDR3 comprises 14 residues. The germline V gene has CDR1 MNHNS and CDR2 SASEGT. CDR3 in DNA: TGTGCCAGCAGTCCCAGGGCGAACACCGGGGAGCTGTTTTTT. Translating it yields CASSPRANTGELFF.

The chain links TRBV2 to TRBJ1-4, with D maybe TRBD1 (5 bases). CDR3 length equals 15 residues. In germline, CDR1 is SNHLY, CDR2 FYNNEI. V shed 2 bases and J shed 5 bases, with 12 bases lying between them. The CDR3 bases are TGTGCCAGCAGTGAATTGGGCAGGGCAAATGAAAAACTGTTTTTT. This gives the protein CASSELGRANEKLFF.

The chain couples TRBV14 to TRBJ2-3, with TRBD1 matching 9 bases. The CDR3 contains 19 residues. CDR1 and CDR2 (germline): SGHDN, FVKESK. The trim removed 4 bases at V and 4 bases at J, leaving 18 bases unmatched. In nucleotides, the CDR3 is TGTGCCAGCAGCCCTAGCGTCGAGGGGACAGGGTGGAATGCAGATACGCAGTATTTT. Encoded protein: CASSPSVEGTGWNADTQYF.

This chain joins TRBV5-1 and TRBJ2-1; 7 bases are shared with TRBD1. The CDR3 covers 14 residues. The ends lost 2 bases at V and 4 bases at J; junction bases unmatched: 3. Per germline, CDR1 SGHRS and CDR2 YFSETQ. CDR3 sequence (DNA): TGCGCCAGCAGCTTCGACAGGGCGTACAATGAGCAGTTCTTC. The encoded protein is CASSFDRAYNEQFF.

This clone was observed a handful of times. The CDR3 loop is CASRDRGDTEAFF. The CDR3, as DNA: TGTGCCAGCAGAGACAGGGGGGACACTGAAGCTTTCTTT. V usage is TRBV2 and J usage is TRBJ1-1, with 9 bases lining up with TRBD1. Germline CDR1 is SNHLY and CDR2 is FYNNEI. J gave up 3 bases and V 6 bases, and 2 bases lay outside the gene matches. This CDR3 contains 13 residues.

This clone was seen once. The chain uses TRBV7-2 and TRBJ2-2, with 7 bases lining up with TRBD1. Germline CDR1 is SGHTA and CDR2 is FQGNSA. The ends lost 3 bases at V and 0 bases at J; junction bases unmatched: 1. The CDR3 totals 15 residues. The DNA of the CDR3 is TGTGCCAGCAGCTTCGGGACAGCGAACACCGGGGAGCTGTTTTTT. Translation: CASSFGTANTGELFF.

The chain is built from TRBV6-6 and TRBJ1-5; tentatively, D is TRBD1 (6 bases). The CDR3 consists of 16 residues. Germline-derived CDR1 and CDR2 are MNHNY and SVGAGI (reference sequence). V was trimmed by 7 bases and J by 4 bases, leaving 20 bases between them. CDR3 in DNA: TGTGCCAGCACCTCACGGGCGGGGGCCATAAATCAGCCCCAGCATTTT. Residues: CASTSRAGAINQPQHF.

Written as DNA, the CDR3 is TGCGCCAGCAGCCCACAGGGTTCTGGAAACACCATATATTTT. Translating it yields CASSPQGSGNTIYF. The rearrangement joins TRBV5-1 to TRBJ1-3; D perhaps matches TRBD1 (6 bases). Germline V gene sequence: CDR1 SGHRS, CDR2 YFSETQ. The CDR3 totals 14 residues. V lost 4 bases, J lost 1 base, and 9 bases lay in between.